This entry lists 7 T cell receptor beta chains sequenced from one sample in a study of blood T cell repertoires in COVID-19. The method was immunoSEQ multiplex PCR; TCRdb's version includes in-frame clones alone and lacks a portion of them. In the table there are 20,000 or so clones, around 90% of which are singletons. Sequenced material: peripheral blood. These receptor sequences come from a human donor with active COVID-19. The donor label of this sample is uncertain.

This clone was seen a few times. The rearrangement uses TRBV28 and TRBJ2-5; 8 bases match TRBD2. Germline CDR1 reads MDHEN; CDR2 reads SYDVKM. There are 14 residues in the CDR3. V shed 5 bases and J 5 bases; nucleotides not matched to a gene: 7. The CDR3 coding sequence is TGTGCCAGCAGTCAACTAGCGGCCAAGGAGACCCAGTACTTC. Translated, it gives CASSQLAAKETQYF.

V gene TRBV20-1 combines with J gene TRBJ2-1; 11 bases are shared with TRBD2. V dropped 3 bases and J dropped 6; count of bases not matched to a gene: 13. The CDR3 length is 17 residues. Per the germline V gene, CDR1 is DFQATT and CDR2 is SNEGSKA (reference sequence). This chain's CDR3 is CSASGSSGLAVFNEQFF. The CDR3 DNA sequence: TGCAGTGCTAGTGGGTCCTCGGGACTAGCGGTTTTCAATGAGCAGTTCTTC.

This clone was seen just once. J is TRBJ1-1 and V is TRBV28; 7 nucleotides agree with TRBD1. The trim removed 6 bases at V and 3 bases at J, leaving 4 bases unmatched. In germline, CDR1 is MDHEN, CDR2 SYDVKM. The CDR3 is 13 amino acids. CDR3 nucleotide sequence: TGTGCCAGCAGAAAACAGGGGTACACTGAAGCTTTCTTT. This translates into CASRKQGYTEAFF.

This chain's CDR3 is CASLLRNYGYTF. The CDR3 DNA reads as TGTGCCAGCTTGCTGAGAAACTATGGCTACACCTTC. V and J are TRBV2 and TRBJ1-2; D call uncertain. The V gene's germline CDR1 is SNHLY and CDR2 FYNNEI. The CDR3 extends over 12 amino acids. Trimming took 8 bases from V and 2 from J, leaving 9 bases between them.

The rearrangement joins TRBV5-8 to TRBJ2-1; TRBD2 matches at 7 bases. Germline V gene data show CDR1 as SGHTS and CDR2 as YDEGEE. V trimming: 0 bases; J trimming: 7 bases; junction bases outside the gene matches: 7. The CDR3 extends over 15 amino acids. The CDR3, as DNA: TGTGCCAGCAGCTTGGGGGGAGGGCCAAGGAATGAGCAGTTCTTC. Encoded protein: CASSLGGGPRNEQFF. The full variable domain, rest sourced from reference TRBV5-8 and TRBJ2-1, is EAGVTQSPTHLIKTRGQQATLRCSPISGHTSVYWYQQALGLGLQFLLWYDEGEERNRGNFPPRFSGRQFPNYSSELNVNALELEDSALYLCASSLGGGPRNEQFFGPGTRLTVL.

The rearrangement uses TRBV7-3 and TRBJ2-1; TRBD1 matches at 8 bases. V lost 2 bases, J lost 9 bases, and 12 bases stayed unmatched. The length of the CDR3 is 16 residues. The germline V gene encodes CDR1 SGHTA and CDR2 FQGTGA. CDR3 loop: CASSLGRTGKYGEQFF. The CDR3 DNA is TGTGCCAGCAGCTTAGGACGGACAGGGAAGTACGGTGAGCAGTTCTTC.

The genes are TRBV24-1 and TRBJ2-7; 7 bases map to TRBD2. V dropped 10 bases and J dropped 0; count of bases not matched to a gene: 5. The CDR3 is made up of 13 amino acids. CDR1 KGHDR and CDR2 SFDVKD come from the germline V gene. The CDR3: CATQGTTSYEQYF. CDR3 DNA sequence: TGTGCCACTCAAGGGACTACCTCCTACGAGCAGTACTTC.